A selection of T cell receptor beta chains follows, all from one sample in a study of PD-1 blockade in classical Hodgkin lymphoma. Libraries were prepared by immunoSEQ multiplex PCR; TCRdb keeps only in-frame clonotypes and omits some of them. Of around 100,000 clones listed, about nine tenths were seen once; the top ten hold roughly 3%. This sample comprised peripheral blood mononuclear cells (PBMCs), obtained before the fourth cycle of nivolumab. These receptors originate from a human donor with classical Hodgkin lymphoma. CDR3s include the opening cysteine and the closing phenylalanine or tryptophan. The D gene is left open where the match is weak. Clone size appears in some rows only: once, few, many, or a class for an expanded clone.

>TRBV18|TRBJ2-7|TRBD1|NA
CASSPSYGQGYEQYF
TGTGCCAGCTCACCGTCCTACGGACAGGGCTACGAGCAGTACTTC
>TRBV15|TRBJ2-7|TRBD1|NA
CATSRDRQGPSYEQYF
TGTGCCACCAGCAGAGATCGACAGGGGCCTTCCTACGAGCAGTACTTC
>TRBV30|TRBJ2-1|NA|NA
CAWEGGSPSYNEQFF
TGTGCCTGGGAAGGCGGCTCCCCCTCCTACAATGAGCAGTTCTTC
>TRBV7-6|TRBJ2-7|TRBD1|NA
CASSPGTGWIYEQYF
TGTGCCAGCAGCCCAGGGACAGGGTGGATCTACGAGCAGTACTTC
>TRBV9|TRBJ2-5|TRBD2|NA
CASSRAGGGETQYF
TGTGCCAGCAGCCGAGCGGGGGGAGGGGAGACCCAGTACTTC
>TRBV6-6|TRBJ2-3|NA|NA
CASSVTTDTQYF
TGTGCCAGCAGTGTAACAACAGATACGCAGTATTTT
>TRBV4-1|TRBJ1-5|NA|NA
CASSQGIGQPQHF
TGCGCCAGCAGCCAGGGGATAGGGCAGCCCCAGCATTTT
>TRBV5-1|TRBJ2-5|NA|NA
CASSFWWGEETQYF
TGCGCCAGCAGCTTCTGGTGGGGGGAAGAGACCCAGTACTTC
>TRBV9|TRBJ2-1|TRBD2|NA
CASSVLAGGLYTYNEQFF
TGTGCCAGCAGCGTATTAGCGGGGGGCCTCTACACATACAATGAGCAGTTCTTC
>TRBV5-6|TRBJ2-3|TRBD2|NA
CASSSPGPSGGADTQYF
TGTGCCAGCAGCTCGCCCGGGCCTAGCGGGGGGGCAGATACGCAGTATTTT
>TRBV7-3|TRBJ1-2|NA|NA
CASSHDIGTGYTF
TGTGCCAGCAGTCACGACATCGGGACAGGCTACACCTTC
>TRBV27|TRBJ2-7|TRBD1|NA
CASSPRAGGLYEQYF
TGTGCCAGCAGTCCCCGTGCAGGGGGCTTGTACGAGCAGTACTTC
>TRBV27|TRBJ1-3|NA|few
CASSLGPGPLTSGNTIYF
TGTGCCAGCAGTTTAGGGCCAGGGCCCCTTACCTCTGGAAACACCATATATTTT
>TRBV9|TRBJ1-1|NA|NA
CASSVDVGRGSNTEAFF
TGTGCCAGCAGCGTAGATGTTGGACGGGGGTCGAACACTGAAGCTTTCTTT
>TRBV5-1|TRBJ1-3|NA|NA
CASSLSLGDVGNTIYF
TGCGCCAGCAGCTTGAGTCTGGGCGACGTAGGAAACACCATATATTTT